One sample yielded the 29 T cell receptor beta chains listed below, sequenced in a study of CXCR3-negative and CXCR3-positive naive CD8 T cells. Overall study results and limits: Higher TRB CDR3 hydrophobicity marked CXCR3-positive naive cells relative to CXCR3-negative naive cells.

TRB cDNA libraries were made by UMI-labeled 5' RACE. Using the 5' RACE reads, TCRdb records one entry per CDR3 protein without DNA. The table for this sample gives over 100,000 distinct CDR3 sequences. These receptors' targets are unknown. The specimen sequenced was naive CXCR3+ CD8+ T cells from blood. Indicated subset: CD45RO-CCR7+CD27+CD95- naive CD8+ T cells expressing CXCR3 (TNR3+). These TCRs come from a human donor in good health. Some clones in this sample may be carry-over from other donors' samples.

The CDR3 loop reads CASSLSFPRGSGEQYF. This chain uses TRBV5-5 with TRBJ2-7; TCRdb proposes TRBD1, but this gene call is untestable without DNA. Germline lookup yields CDR1 SGHKS and CDR2 YYEKEE (reference sequence). The CDR3 is 16 residues long. The variable domain in full, completed from reference TRBV5-5 and TRBJ2-7, reads DAGVTQSPTHLIKTRGQQVTLRCSPISGHKSVSWYQQVLGQGPQFIFQYYEKEERGRGNFPDRFSARQFPNYSSELNVNALLLGDSALYLCASSLSFPRGSGEQYFGPGTRLTVT.

The chain links TRBV28 to TRBJ1-1; TCRdb picks TRBD1, but there is no DNA to check that call. The CDR3 covers 17 residues. The germline V gene has CDR1 MDHEN and CDR2 SYDVKM. CDR3: CASSERGDRRMNTEAFF.

The gene calls are TRBV7-9 and TRBJ1-4. The CDR3 is made up of 16 amino acids. Germline CDR1 reads SEHNR; CDR2 reads FQNEAQ (reference sequence). The CDR3 protein is CASSFSVGRRNEKLFF.

CDR3 residues: CASRPSGRDNEQFF. This chain connects TRBV27 to TRBJ2-1; lacking DNA, the TRBD2 call made by TCRdb goes unchecked. Germline CDR1 MNHEY, CDR2 SMNVEV (reference sequence). This CDR3 region has 14 residues.

V is TRBV4-1 and J is TRBJ2-2. Per germline, CDR1 MGHRA and CDR2 YSYEKL. CDR3 length: 14 residues. CDR3 region: CASSQGLGTGELFF.

The chain links TRBV4-1 to TRBJ2-1; the D call of TRBD2 rests on TCRdb alone, since no DNA is present to check it. The CDR3 contains 16 residues. The V gene's germline CDR1 is MGHRA and CDR2 YSYEKL. The CDR3 is CASSRGTSGGDNEQFF.

The V call is TRBV28, the J call TRBJ2-7; TCRdb's D call of TRBD2 is untestable without DNA. This CDR3 has 15 residues. From germline, CDR1 is MDHEN and CDR2 SYDVKM. CDR3 amino acids: CASSPGTRINYEQYF.

This chain uses TRBV30 with TRBJ2-7; TCRdb's D call, TRBD2, is unchecked because there is no DNA. Germline V lookup: CDR1 GTSNPN, CDR2 SVGIG (reference sequence). CDR3 length: 14 amino acids. The CDR3 loop is CAWMGVGSPYVQYF. Supplemented by reference TRBV30 and TRBJ2-7, the full variable domain reads SQTIHQWPATLVQPVGSPLSLECTVEGTSNPNLYWYRQAAGRGLQLLFYSVGIGQISSEVPQNLSASRPQDRQFILSSKKLLLSDSGFYLCAWMGVGSPYVQYFGPGTRLTVT.

This chain joins TRBV4-1 and TRBJ2-1; TCRdb picks TRBD2, but there is no DNA to check that call. The CDR3 is made up of 15 amino acids. CDR1 is MGHRA, CDR2 YSYEKL, per germline. CDR3 sequence: CASSLFGSGGDEQFF.

This chain connects TRBV15 to TRBJ2-2; the D call of TRBD2 rests on TCRdb alone, since no DNA is present to check it. This CDR3 comprises 16 residues. Germline V lookup: CDR1 LNHNV, CDR2 YYDKDF (reference sequence). The CDR3 loop is CATSTLAGPNTGELFF.

The chain has TRBV23-1 and TRBJ1-4; with no DNA, the TCRdb D assignment of TRBD1 cannot be verified. TRBV23-1 is known as an ORF, though its function is uncertain. The CDR3 is 14 amino acids. This chain's CDR3 is CASSQETGGEKLFF.

The rearrangement joins TRBV15 to TRBJ2-1. Germline values: CDR1 LNHNV, CDR2 YYDKDF (reference sequence). This CDR3 is 13 amino acids long. The CDR3 loop is CATSRGGFNEQFF.

This sequence joins TRBV28 and TRBJ2-7; TCRdb calls TRBD2, which cannot be checked without DNA. Germline values: CDR1 MDHEN, CDR2 SYDVKM. This CDR3 contains 13 residues. CDR3: CASRTALSYEQYF.

This chain connects TRBV6-5 to TRBJ2-2. The germline V gene encodes CDR1 MNHEY and CDR2 SVGAGI. The CDR3 sequence is 14 residues long. CDR3 amino acids: CASTQALMAGELFF.

V is TRBV27 and J is TRBJ2-7; the TCRdb call, TRBD2, lacks DNA for checking. The CDR3 has 14 residues. CDR1 is MNHEY and CDR2 is SMNVEV in the germline V gene (reference sequence). CDR3 sequence reads: CASSLLAGNYEQYF.

The chain employs TRBV7-9 and TRBJ2-5; with no DNA, the TCRdb D assignment of TRBD1 cannot be verified. Germline assignment: CDR1 SEHNR and CDR2 FQNEAQ (reference sequence). CDR3 size: 13 residues. CDR3 loop: CASSPPDQETQYF.

This chain joins TRBV11-2 and TRBJ2-1; TCRdb gives TRBD1 as the D gene, but with no DNA this cannot be confirmed. The CDR3 is made up of 16 amino acids. Germline CDR1 is SGHAT and CDR2 is FQNNGV. The CDR3 spells CASSLVQWGADNEQFF.

The V gene is TRBV11-2, the J gene TRBJ2-1. Germline lookup yields CDR1 SGHAT and CDR2 FQNNGV. The CDR3 contains 15 residues. This CDR3 is CASSLDRASYNEQFF.

The rearrangement joins TRBV9 to TRBJ1-1; TCRdb reports TRBD1, a call that lacks DNA to check it against. The germline CDR1 and CDR2 sequences are SGDLS and YYNGEE. The CDR3 runs 18 residues. The CDR3 reads CASSEGQGEEYTDTEAFF.

The genes are TRBV11-2 and TRBJ1-4. The CDR3 runs 14 residues. The V gene's germline CDR1 is SGHAT and CDR2 FQNNGV. The CDR3 reads CASSLKRLNEKLFF.

The chain's CDR3 is CASTPAGGPAYEQYF. V usage is TRBV28 and J usage is TRBJ2-7; there is no DNA to check the TCRdb D call of TRBD2. Germline CDR1 is MDHEN and CDR2 is SYDVKM. The CDR3 is 15 amino acids.

The rearrangement joins TRBV7-9 to TRBJ2-1; TCRdb names TRBD2, which stays unverified in the absence of DNA. This CDR3 contains 16 residues. The V gene's germline CDR1 is SEHNR and CDR2 FQNEAQ (reference sequence). CDR3: CASSLAIGRDYNEQFF.

The rearrangement links TRBV6-2 or TRBV6-3 to TRBJ2-1. CDR1 is MNHEY and CDR2 is SVGEGT in the germline V gene. The CDR3 is made up of 13 amino acids. CDR3 amino acids: CASSYSSYNEQFF.

The V and J genes are TRBV11-2 and TRBJ2-2; TCRdb proposes TRBD1, but this gene call is untestable without DNA. The CDR3 spans 14 residues. From germline, CDR1 is SGHAT and CDR2 FQNNGV. The CDR3: CASSLARAVPELFF. Filled out from reference TRBV11-2 and TRBJ2-2, the complete variable domain reads EAGVAQSPRYKIIEKRQSVAFWCNPISGHATLYWYQQILGQGPKLLIQFQNNGVVDDSQLPKDRFSAERLKGVDSTLKIQPAKLEDSAVYLCASSLARAVPELFFGEGSRLTVL.

The rearrangement joins TRBV30 to TRBJ2-3; as DNA is missing, the TRBD1 call by TCRdb cannot be tested. In germline, CDR1 is GTSNPN, CDR2 SVGIG (reference sequence). This CDR3 is 16 amino acids long. CDR3 amino acids: CAWSPGTATSTDTQYF.

The J gene is TRBJ1-1, the V gene TRBV9; TCRdb gives TRBD1 as the D gene, but with no DNA this cannot be confirmed. Germline-derived CDR1 and CDR2 are SGDLS and YYNGEE. This CDR3 has 15 residues. The CDR3 protein is CASSVDTGGFTEAFF.

The gene calls are TRBV5-4 and TRBJ2-1. CDR3 size: 16 residues. Germline V lookup: CDR1 SGHNT, CDR2 YYREEE (reference sequence). The CDR3 region is CASSSRLGADYNEQFF.

The chain recombines TRBV2 with TRBJ2-3; there is no DNA to check the TCRdb D call of TRBD2. The CDR3 runs 16 residues. Germline V CDR1 and CDR2: SNHLY, FYNNEI. The CDR3 loop reads CASTRTSGSRTDTQYF. Full variable domain (missing parts from reference TRBV2 and TRBJ2-3): EPEVTQTPSHQVTQMGQEVILRCVPISNHLYFYWYRQILGQKVEFLVSFYNNEISEKSEIFDDQFSVERPDGSNFTLKIRSTKLEDSAMYFCASTRTSGSRTDTQYFGPGTRLTVL.

V gene TRBV27 combines with J gene TRBJ1-5; TCRdb's D call of TRBD1 is untestable without DNA. CDR3 length: 16 residues. The germline V gene encodes CDR1 MNHEY and CDR2 SMNVEV (reference sequence). This CDR3 is CASSLSGQGARQPQHF.